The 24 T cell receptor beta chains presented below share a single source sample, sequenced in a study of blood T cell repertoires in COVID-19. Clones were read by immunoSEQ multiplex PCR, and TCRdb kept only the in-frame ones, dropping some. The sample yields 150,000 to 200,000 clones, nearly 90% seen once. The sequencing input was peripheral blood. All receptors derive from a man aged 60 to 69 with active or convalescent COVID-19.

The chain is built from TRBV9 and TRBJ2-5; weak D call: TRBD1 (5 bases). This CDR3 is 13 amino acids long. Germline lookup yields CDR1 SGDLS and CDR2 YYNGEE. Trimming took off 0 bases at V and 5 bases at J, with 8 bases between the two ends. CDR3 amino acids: CASSVGQQETQYF. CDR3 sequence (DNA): TGTGCCAGCAGCGTAGGACAGCAGGAGACCCAGTACTTC.

The CDR3 region has the DNA TGTGCCAGCAGACTGACAGGTCCGACCTACGAGCAGTACTTC. It translates to CASRLTGPTYEQYF. The chain joins TRBV2 to TRBJ2-7, with D perhaps TRBD1 (6 bases). With 6 bases removed from V and 2 bases from J, the gap between germline ends came to 14 bases. The CDR3 extends over 14 amino acids. Per germline, CDR1 SNHLY and CDR2 FYNNEI.

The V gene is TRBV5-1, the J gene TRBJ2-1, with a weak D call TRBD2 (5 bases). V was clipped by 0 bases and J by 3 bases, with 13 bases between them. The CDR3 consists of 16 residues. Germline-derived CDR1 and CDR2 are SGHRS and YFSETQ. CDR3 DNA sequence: TGCGCCAGCAGCTTGGCCGCGGGCACCCTCTACAATGAGCAGTTCTTC. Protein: CASSLAAGTLYNEQFF.

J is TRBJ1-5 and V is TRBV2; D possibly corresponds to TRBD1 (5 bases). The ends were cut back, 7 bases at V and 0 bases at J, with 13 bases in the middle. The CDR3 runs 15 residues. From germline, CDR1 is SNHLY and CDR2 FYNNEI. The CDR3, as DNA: TGTGCCAGCAAACTATTAGGGGATAGCAATCAGCCCCAGCATTTT. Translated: CASKLLGDSNQPQHF.

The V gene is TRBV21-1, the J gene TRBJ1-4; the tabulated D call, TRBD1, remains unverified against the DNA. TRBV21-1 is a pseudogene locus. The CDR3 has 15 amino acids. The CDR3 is CASTKTQQENEKLFF. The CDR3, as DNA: TGTGCCAGCACCAAAACACAACAGGAGAATGAAAAACTGTTTTTT.

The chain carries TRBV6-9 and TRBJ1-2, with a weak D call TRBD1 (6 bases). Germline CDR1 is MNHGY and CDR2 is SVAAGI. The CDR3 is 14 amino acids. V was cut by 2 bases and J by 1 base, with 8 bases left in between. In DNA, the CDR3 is TGTGCCAGCAGTTATGGGGACATTAACTATGGCTACACCTTC. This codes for CASSYGDINYGYTF.

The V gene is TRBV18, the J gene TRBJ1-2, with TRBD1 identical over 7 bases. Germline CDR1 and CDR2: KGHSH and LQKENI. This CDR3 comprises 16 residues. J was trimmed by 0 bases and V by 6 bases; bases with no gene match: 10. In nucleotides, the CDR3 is TGTGCCAGCTCGTCACGGAAGGGGGCCTCTAACTATGGCTACACCTTC. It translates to CASSSRKGASNYGYTF.

The DNA of the CDR3 is TGTGCCACCAGTGATCCTCGGACAGGGGCAAGCAATCAGCCCCAGCATTTT. It specifies CATSDPRTGASNQPQHF. This chain connects TRBV24-1 to TRBJ1-5; 9 bases fit TRBD1. From germline, CDR1 is KGHDR and CDR2 SFDVKD. The CDR3 spans 17 residues. Losses at the gene ends were 3 bases for V and 1 base for J; bases not matched to a gene: 6.

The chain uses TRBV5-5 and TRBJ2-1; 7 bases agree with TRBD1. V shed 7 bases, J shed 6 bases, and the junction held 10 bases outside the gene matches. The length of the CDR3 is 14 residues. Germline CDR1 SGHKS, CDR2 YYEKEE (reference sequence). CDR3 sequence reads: CASRHEGAGNEQFF. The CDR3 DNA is TGTGCCAGCCGGCACGAGGGGGCGGGCAATGAGCAGTTCTTC.

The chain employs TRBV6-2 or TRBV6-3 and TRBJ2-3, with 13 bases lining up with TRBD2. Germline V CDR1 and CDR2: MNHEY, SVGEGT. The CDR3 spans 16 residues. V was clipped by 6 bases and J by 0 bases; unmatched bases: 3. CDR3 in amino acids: CASSRTSGGSTDTQYF. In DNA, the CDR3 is TGTGCCAGCAGCCGGACTAGCGGGGGTAGCACAGATACGCAGTATTTT.

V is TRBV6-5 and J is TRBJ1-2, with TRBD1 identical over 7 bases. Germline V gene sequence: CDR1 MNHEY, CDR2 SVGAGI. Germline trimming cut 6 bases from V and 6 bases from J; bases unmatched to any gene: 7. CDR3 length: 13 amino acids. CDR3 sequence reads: CASSRTGEDGYTF. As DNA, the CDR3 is TGTGCCAGCAGCCGGACAGGCGAGGATGGCTACACCTTC.

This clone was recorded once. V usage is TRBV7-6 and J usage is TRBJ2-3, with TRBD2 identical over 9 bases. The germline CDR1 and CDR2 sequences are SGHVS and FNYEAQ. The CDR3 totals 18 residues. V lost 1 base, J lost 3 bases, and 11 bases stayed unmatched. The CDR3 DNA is TGTGCCAGCAGCTTAGAAACGGGACTAGCTCTCGGGACAGATACGCAGTATTTT. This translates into CASSLETGLALGTDTQYF.

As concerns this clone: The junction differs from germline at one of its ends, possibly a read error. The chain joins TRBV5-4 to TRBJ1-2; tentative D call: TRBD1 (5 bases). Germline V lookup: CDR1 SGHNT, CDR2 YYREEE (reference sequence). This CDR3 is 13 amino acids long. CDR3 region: CASSLVSGYDYTF. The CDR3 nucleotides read TGTGCCAGCAGCTTGGTGTCAGGGTATGACTACACCTTC.

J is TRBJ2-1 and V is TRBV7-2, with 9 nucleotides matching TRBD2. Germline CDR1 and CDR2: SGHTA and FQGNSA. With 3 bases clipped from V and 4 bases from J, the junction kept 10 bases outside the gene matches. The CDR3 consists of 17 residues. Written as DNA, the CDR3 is TGTGCCAGCAGCTTCCTTGGGGGTAGCGGGGGTTACAATGAGCAGTTCTTC. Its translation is CASSFLGGSGGYNEQFF. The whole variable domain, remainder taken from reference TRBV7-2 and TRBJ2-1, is GAGVSQSPSNKVTEKGKDVELRCDPISGHTALYWYRQSLGQGLEFLIYFQGNSAPDKSGLPSDRFSAERTGGSVSTLTIQRTQQEDSAVYLCASSFLGGSGGYNEQFFGPGTRLTVL.

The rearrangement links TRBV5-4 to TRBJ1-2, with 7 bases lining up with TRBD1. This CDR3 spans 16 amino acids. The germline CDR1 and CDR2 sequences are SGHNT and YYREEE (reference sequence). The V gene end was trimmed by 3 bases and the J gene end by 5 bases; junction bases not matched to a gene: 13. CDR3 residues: CASSSKTGTAVYGYTF. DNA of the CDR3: TGTGCCAGCAGCTCCAAAACCGGGACAGCTGTTTATGGCTACACCTTC.

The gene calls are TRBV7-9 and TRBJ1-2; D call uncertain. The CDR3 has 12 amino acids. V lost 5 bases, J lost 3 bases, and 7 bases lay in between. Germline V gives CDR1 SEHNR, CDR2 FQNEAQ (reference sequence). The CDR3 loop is CASSNRDYGYTF. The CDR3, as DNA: TGTGCCAGCAGCAACCGCGACTATGGCTACACCTTC.

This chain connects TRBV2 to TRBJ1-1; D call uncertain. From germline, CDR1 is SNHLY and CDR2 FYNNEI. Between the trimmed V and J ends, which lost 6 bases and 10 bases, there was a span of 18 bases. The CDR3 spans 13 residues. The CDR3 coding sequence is TGTGCCAGCAGCGACGTCCTAGGGAGAGTAGCTTTCTTT. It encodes CASSDVLGRVAFF.

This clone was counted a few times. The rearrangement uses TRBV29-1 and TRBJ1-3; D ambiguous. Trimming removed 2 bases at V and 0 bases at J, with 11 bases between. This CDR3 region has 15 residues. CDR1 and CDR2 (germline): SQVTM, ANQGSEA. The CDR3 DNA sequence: TGCAGCGTTGAAACCTCGCCGAGCTCTGGAAACACCATATATTTT. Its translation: CSVETSPSSGNTIYF.

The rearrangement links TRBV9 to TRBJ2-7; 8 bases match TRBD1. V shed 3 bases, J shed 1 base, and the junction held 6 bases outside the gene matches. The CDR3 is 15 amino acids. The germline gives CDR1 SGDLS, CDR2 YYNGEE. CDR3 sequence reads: CASSAATGASYEQYF. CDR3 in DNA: TGTGCCAGCAGCGCAGCGACAGGGGCGTCCTACGAGCAGTACTTC.

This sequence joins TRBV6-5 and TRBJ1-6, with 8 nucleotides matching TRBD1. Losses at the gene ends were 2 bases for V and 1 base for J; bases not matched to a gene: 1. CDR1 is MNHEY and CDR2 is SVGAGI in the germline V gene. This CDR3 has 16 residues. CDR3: CASSYGTGSYNSPLHF. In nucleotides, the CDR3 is TGTGCCAGCAGTTACGGGACAGGTTCCTATAATTCACCCCTCCACTTT.

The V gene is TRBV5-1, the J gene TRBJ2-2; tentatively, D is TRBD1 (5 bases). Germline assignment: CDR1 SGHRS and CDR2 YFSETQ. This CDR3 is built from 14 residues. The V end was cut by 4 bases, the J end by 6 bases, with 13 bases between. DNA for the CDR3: TGCGCCAGCAGCGTTCCTCAGGGATCCGGGGAGCTGTTTTTT. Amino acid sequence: CASSVPQGSGELFF.

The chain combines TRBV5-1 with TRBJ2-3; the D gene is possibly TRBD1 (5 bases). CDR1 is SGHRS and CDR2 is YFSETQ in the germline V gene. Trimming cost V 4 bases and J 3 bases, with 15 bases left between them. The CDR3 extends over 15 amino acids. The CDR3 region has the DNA TGCGCCAGCAGCCTAACGACAGAGATAACAGATACGCAGTATTTT. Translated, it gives CASSLTTEITDTQYF.

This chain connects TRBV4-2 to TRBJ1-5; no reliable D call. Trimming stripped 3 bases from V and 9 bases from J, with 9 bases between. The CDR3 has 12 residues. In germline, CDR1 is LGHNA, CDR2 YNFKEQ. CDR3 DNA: TGTGCCAGCAGCCAGGCCGTTCGGCCCCAGCATTTT. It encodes CASSQAVRPQHF.

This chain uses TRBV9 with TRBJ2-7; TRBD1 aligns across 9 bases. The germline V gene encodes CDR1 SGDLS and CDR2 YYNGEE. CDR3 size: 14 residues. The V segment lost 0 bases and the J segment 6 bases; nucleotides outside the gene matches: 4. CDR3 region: CASSVATGGGEQYF. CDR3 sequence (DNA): TGTGCCAGCAGCGTAGCCACAGGGGGCGGCGAGCAGTACTTC.